This TCR beta chain comes out of a study of blood T cell repertoires in COVID-19. Study in general: The United States, Italy and Spain supplied acute and convalescent COVID-19 samples.

Source study methods: By means of reference gene primer amplification, nucleated cell counts were estimated. Only in-frame clones appear in the TCRdb table, and some are missing; sequencing was by immunoSEQ multiplex PCR. V and J calls and clone size come straight from that table; D and trimming were deduced from the DNA. The sample contains about 150,000 clones, 70% to 90% of which appear only once. The CDR3 loop spans 14 amino acids. Germline CDR1 reads MNHEY; CDR2 reads SMNVEV (reference sequence). The V gene lost 5 bases and the J gene lost 8 bases, with 15 bases spanning the gap. Grouping used clinical history reported by participants in a survey and questionnaire.

Sample: PBMCs or T cells enriched from blood (not recorded which). This clonotype originated in a woman aged 50 to 65 with acute COVID-19. This chain uses TRBV27 with TRBJ1-4; the D gene is possibly TRBD1 (6 bases). Here the CDR3 DNA reads TGTGCCAGCAGTCTACAGGGCGTAACCGAAAAACTGTTTTTT. Protein product: CASSLQGVTEKLFF.